This T cell receptor (beta chain) was captured by sequencing in a study of blood T cell repertoires in COVID-19. Overall study: The United States, Italy and Spain were the sources of the acute and convalescent COVID-19 samples. Sources were T cells, B-cell-depleted T cells, or PBMCs; the material itself was cDNA or gDNA.

This clone was counted between two and nine times. The ends were cut back, 1 base at V and 7 bases at J, with 16 bases in the middle. CDR1 and CDR2 from the germline V gene are LGHNA and YNFKEQ. The CDR3 extends over 16 amino acids. As processed by the authors: The assay estimated nucleated cells by amplifying reference gene primers. Produced via immunoSEQ multiplex PCR; TCRdb's table is partial and in-frame only. That table is the source of V, J and clone size, and D and trimming were worked out from the DNA. Seen here are about 120,000 clones, 60% to 75% observed once, and the top ten hold around 1.8%.

The clonotype was recovered from a woman in her sixties or seventies with acute or convalescent COVID-19. The chain uses TRBV4-2 and TRBJ2-2; a possible D gene is TRBD2 (6 bases). Sequenced sample: peripheral blood. CDR3 loop: CASSQVEGVVGGELFF. In DNA, the CDR3 is TGTGCCAGCAGCCAAGTGGAGGGAGTGGTCGGCGGGGAGCTGTTTTTT.